This paragraph reports one T cell receptor (beta chain). The data originate from a study of technical replicates of blood from a handful of donors. V shed 4 bases and J shed 3 bases, with 4 bases lying between them. The germline V gene encodes CDR1 SGDLS and CDR2 YYNGEE. The length of the CDR3 is 12 residues. Libraries were prepared by immunoSEQ multiplex PCR; TCRdb keeps only in-frame clonotypes and omits some of them. In the table there are about 75,000 clones, 91% of which are singletons. The sequence came from a human donor in good health. Some clones in this sample may be carry-over from other donors' samples. The sequencing input was T cells isolated from PBMCs. The chain carries TRBV9 and TRBJ2-2; no definite D call. The CDR3 DNA reads as TGTGCCAGCAGCTCTCACACCGGGGAGCTGTTTTTT. Translated, it gives CASSSHTGELFF.